Many counts were recorded for the clone carrying this T cell receptor (beta chain). Amplification yielded TCR beta CDR3 regions, with RNA transcripts as the source. The study used the HTBI primer set for a first-round RT-PCR of the TCR CDR3. TCRdb recomputed calls from the multiplex PCR reads with MiXCR, one row per CDR3 protein. This sample carries 300,000 to 400,000 distinct CDR3 sequences, more than 11% of them seen once, and the ten largest clones take approximately 9.9%. Germline CDR1 SGHRS, CDR2 YFSETQ. The CDR3 is 14 amino acids. Between the trimmed V and J ends, which lost 4 bases and 7 bases, there was a span of 14 bases. The sample belongs to a study of T cells in Graves' hyperthyroidism and ophthalmopathy.

The sequenced material came from blood. The chain has TRBV5-1 and TRBJ2-2, with D perhaps assigned TRBD1 or TRBD2 (5 bases each). The clonotype comes from a woman aged 60-70 years with Graves' hyperthyroidism. The CDR3 is CASSDGATGGELFF. In nucleotides, the CDR3 is TGCGCCAGCAGCGACGGGGCGACTGGCGGGGAGCTGTTTTTT.